This TCR beta chain stems from a study of regulatory T cells in long-lasting Graves disease (dated by TCRdb to 2020 to 2023). With respect to the entire study: Newly diagnosed Graves' disease patients had taken antithyroid drugs for less than 3 months. Peripheral blood TCR sequencing and RNA sequencing compared persistent Graves' disease patients with newly diagnosed Graves' disease patients. The study was conducted in China and was registered as a clinical trial. A total of roughly 35 samples were covered by TCR sequencing, comprising some 13 persistent and around 20 newly diagnosed Graves' disease patients.

General study outcomes and caveats: The authors acknowledged the small sample size as a limitation that may reduce accuracy. Preferential use of TRBV28, TRBJ1-2 and TRBJ2-5 was observed in persistent disease, whereas TRBV20-1 and TRBJ2-1 were favored in newly diagnosed disease. The study examined only peripheral blood because the primary lesion, thyroid tissue, could not be accessed. Persistent Graves' disease patients showed lower TCR Shannon entropy and fewer highly expanded clones than newly diagnosed patients, suggesting clonal expansion. Persistent patients shared more public clonotypes among themselves (around 2,500) than newly diagnosed patients did (about 970). Only the TCR beta chain was sequenced and analyzed.

The library was generated by multiplex PCR. TCRdb shows the sequencer as Illumina HiSeq 4000. TCR beta libraries were built with iRepertoire HTBI primers and Arm-PCR amplification of CDR3 regions. Before sequencing, the PCR products went through gel purification. The source study handled its data this way. Gene usage analysis of CDR3 amino acid clonotypes used the approximately 56 TRBV and more than 13 TRBJ segments found across samples. COPE and FqMerger were used to merge the filtered high-quality paired reads into contigs. BLAST was used to align contigs to the IMGT TRBV, TRBD and TRBJ reference genes, and CDR3 was defined following IMGT. Any clonotype with a frequency above 0.1% was counted as a highly expanded clone. Shannon entropy served as the measure of repertoire diversity, while the Gini coefficient captured V-J evenness. Clonotypes shared by more than one individual were considered public. TCRdb's own reprocessing of the public reads used fastp at Q25 and MiXCR and kept productive beta chains. Duplicate CDR3 protein sequences are folded into a single record with the most common DNA and genes. None of the V and J calls come from the authors' own analysis; TCRdb made them. This sample comprises roughly 610,000 distinct CDR3 sequences, roughly 15% of them detected only once. Together, the top ten hold 18% of the sample.

Per the germline V gene, SGHTA is the CDR1 and FQGNSA is the CDR2. The junction carries 11 bases between V and J, which are trimmed by 5 bases and 2 bases respectively. Measured from the cysteine to the phenylalanine, the CDR3 is 14 residues long. This entry keeps only the CDR3 DNA: 42 bases, framed from base 1. This clonotype has ten or more counts. There is no known antigen for this receptor. It has no much larger one-base neighbor in the sample; base qualities were not kept. Read against the paper, the sample's time point label means: newly diagnosed GD, antithyroid drugs for less than 3 months. For both TCR sequencing and RNA sequencing, RNA was extracted from PBMCs using TRIzol. The diagnosis of Graves' disease followed American Thyroid Association guidelines. Recruitment of patients was carried out at an endocrinology department in Xi'an, China. From each patient, approximately 9.9 milliliters of peripheral blood was collected into an EDTA anticoagulant tube. Ficoll Paque Plus density gradient separation was used to isolate PBMCs, and no further T cell sorting was done. RNA quality was checked with an Agilent 2100 Bioanalyzer and agarose gel, and concentration with a NanoDrop 2000.

Separately, the same data were catalogued under a study of T cells in Graves' hyperthyroidism and ophthalmopathy. The second investigation adds: Graves' hyperthyroidism was defined as stable when no progression to ophthalmopathy occurred over 18 months of follow-up. The hyperthyroidism patients were between 18 and 65 years old and newly diagnosed, with a disease duration of less than 2 months. Patients with uncontrolled infections, other autoimmune diseases, pregnancy or lactation were excluded. Diagnoses were established on the basis of clinical symptoms, serum thyroxine and TRAb, thyroid ultrasound, and orbital computed tomography. A first-round RT-PCR of the TCR CDR3 used the HTBI primer set with the Qiagen OneStep RT-PCR kit. Most expanded thyroid clonotypes (frequency above 0.001) were also detected in blood, a finding suggesting that blood repertoires may reflect thyroid immune responses. In cross-validation, a model built on a 13 V-J signature told ophthalmopathy apart from stable hyperthyroidism with 85% to 90% sensitivity and approximately 84% specificity, and in testing the same model reached 80%/75%. In validation, progression to ophthalmopathy was predicted by the model with more than 65% sensitivity and just over 72% specificity, a median of roughly 6 months before onset. A discovery cohort of 95 to 100 patients, about 44 with Graves' ophthalmopathy and roughly 59 with stable Graves' hyperthyroidism, was used to find distinguishing TCR V-J signatures. An independent validation cohort of under 20 hyperthyroidism patients and about 15 patients who later progressed to ophthalmopathy tested prospective prediction of ophthalmopathy. For training and testing, the 100 or so patients in the discovery cohort were randomly divided in a 7:3 ratio. In addition, the study compared T-cell repertoires in thyroid tissue and in blood from five or six Graves' hyperthyroidism patients. After blood sampling, hyperthyroidism patients were treated with methimazole at a starting dose of 30 mg daily, and ophthalmopathy patients were treated with high-dose intravenous methylprednisolone. Libraries were constructed in a second round of multiplex PCR, after which size selection and purification were carried out. Libraries were sequenced paired-end with 100 bp reads on an Illumina HiSeq2000. Raw data were processed with SOAPnuke, discarding reads with adapters, uncalled bases, mean Phred below 15, or no exact constant-primer or identifier match. High-quality paired reads were merged with COPE v1.2.5, and unique nucleotide sequences were defined as clonotypes. Clonotypes were aligned to IMGT TRBV, TRBD and TRBJ reference segments using MiTCR v1.1. Analysis was restricted to V-J combinations with a frequency above 0.0001, which covered 99.2% of repertoires. A TCS score was defined as the ratio between F50 (clonal expansion) and ExV (chaos), using BLOSUM62-based TCRdist between CDR3 peptides within each V-J. Welch's t-statistics and random forest reduced fewer than 600 V-J features to fewer than 15, which were used in a naive Bayes classifier (R e1071). No statistical method was used to fix the sample size in advance, and group allocation was not hidden from the investigators. The paper describes TCR Vbeta CDR3 sequencing of some 130 peripheral blood samples, made up of some 42 ophthalmopathy patients, some 76 hyperthyroidism patients and 17 progressor patients.

The sequence was obtained from a woman in her 30s with Graves disease. Donor details come from another sample of the same person, matched by shared clones. This specimen was peripheral blood mononuclear cells (PBMCs), taken at new diagnosis, from a patient treated with antithyroid drugs. Here the chain combines TRBV7-2 and TRBJ2-3, with the D gene uncertain. The DNA is as follows: TGTGCCAGCAGCGTTGACTCGTCCACAGATACGCAGTATTTT. This codes for CASSVDSSTDTQYF. This CDR3, with the reference TRBV7-2 and TRBJ2-3 proteins standing in past its ends, gives the full variable domain GAGVSQSPSNKVTEKGKDVELRCDPISGHTALYWYRQSLGQGLEFLIYFQGNSAPDKSGLPSDRFSAERTGGSVSTLTIQRTQQEDSAVYLCASSVDSSTDTQYFGPGTRLTVL.